This T cell receptor (beta chain) was observed in a study of blood T cells in healthy people across ages. This clonotype was counted a few times. A sample-barcoded 5' primer and a J-beta primer mix were used in a second PCR of roughly 7 to 12 cycles. Each cDNA molecule received a tag from a template-switch adaptor that had 12 random nucleotides. Sequencing yielded, for each sample, at least 2.5 million paired-end reads carrying CDR3. TCRdb analysed the 5' RACE reads with MiXCR anew, one entry per CDR3 protein. The sample carries roughly 730,000 distinct CDR3 sequences, about 61% recorded once. For every donor, a draw yielded around 9.4 milliliters of peripheral blood. The germline V gene encodes CDR1 SEHNR and CDR2 FQNEAQ (reference sequence). The CDR3 sequence is 14 residues long. V lost 5 bases, J lost 4 bases, and 7 bases stayed unmatched.

This TCR was recovered from a man between 40 and 49 years old in good health. Source material: blood. The chain has TRBV7-9 and TRBJ2-5; 7 bases are shared with TRBD1. The CDR3 is CASSIRDSLETQYF. Here the CDR3 DNA reads TGTGCCAGCAGCATACGGGACAGTCTAGAGACCCAGTACTTC.